These T cell receptor beta chains were read from a single sample in a study of CD8+CD57+ T cells in acquired aplastic anemia. TCRdb redid the calling of the reads with MiXCR, one entry per CDR3 protein. The table records fewer than 250,000 distinct CDR3 sequences, roughly 50% of them present only once. Specimen: sorted CD4+, CD8+, or CD8+CD57+ T cells (not recorded which) from PBMCs. These receptors originate from a human donor with aplastic anemia. The CDR3 runs from the conserved cysteine through the conserved F or W. D genes are given only for firm matches. Only part of the rows carry a size: once, few, many, or a class if the clone is expanded.

>TRBD2|TRBV20-1|few|TRBJ2-7
TGCAGTGCTAGAAGGTCTAGCGGGAGTTACGAGCAGTACTTC
CSARRSSGSYEQYF
>-|TRBV24-1|-|TRBJ2-3
TGTGCCACCAGTGATTCGTTTCCAGATACGCAGTATTTT
CATSDSFPDTQYF
>-|TRBV2|many|TRBJ2-7
TGTGCCACCGGCGAAGAGCAGTACTTC
CATGEEQYF
>TRBD2|TRBV7-3|-|TRBJ2-3
TGTGCCAGCAGCTTAGTTGTGGGACTAGCGGGGGGACGCACAGATACGCAGTATTTT
CASSLVVGLAGGRTDTQYF
>TRBD2|TRBV2|-|TRBJ2-1
TGTGCCGGCAGCTGGAGAGTAGCGGGGATCGGTGAGCAGTTCTTC
CAGSWRVAGIGEQFF
>TRBD1|TRBV19|-|TRBJ2-7
TGTGCCAGTAGTCAACAGGGGTGGGATCCCTACGAGCAGTACTTC
CASSQQGWDPYEQYF
>-|TRBV28|-|TRBJ2-1
TGTGCCAGCAGTATACCCCGCCGGGACGACAATGAGCAGTTCTTC
CASSIPRRDDNEQFF
>TRBD1|TRBV6-1|-|TRBJ1-3
TGTGCCAGCCGACAGGGGGTGCCTCTTGGGAACACCATATATTTT
CASRQGVPLGNTIYF
>TRBD1|TRBV12-3/TRBV12-4|-|TRBJ2-5
TGTGCCACCAGTGATGGGACAGGGGGCAGAGAGACCCAGTACTTC
CATSDGTGGRETQYF
>-|TRBV12-3/TRBV12-4|-|TRBJ1-2
TGTGCCAGCAGTTTGAAGGGAGGTGGCTACACCTTC
CASSLKGGGYTF
>-|TRBV7-8|many|TRBJ1-5
TGTGCCAGCAGCTCCAACGAGAGGGGAAGGGGAGGCAATCAGCCCCAGCATTTT
CASSSNERGRGGNQPQHF
>TRBD1|TRBV2|-|TRBJ1-2
TGTGCCAGCAGAGACCGGGACAGAGAGATTCTGGTCTATGGCTACACCTTC
CASRDRDREILVYGYTF
>TRBD1|TRBV19|many|TRBJ1-6
TGTGCCAGCCGGGGAACAGGGGCGCCCTATAATTCACCCCTCCACTTT
CASRGTGAPYNSPLHF
>TRBD2|TRBV5-1|many|TRBJ2-2
TGCGCCAGCAGCTCTCTAGCGGGGAACACCGGGGAGCTGTTTTTT
CASSSLAGNTGELFF
>TRBD1|TRBV10-3|once|TRBJ1-5
TGTGCCACAAAACAGGGGGCAAGTAATCAGCCCCAGCATTTT
CATKQGASNQPQHF
>-|TRBV2|-|TRBJ2-1
TGTGCCAGCAGTGAATGGTACAACAACAATGAGCAGTTCTTC
CASSEWYNNNEQFF
>TRBD1|TRBV19|many|TRBJ1-5
TGTGCCAGTAGTATGGGACAGGTTAGCAATCAGCCCCAGCATTTT
CASSMGQVSNQPQHF
>TRBD1|TRBV19|-|TRBJ2-7
TGTGCCAGTAGTACCCGCACAGGGGAAGCCCCTCTCTACGAGCAGTACTTC
CASSTRTGEAPLYEQYF
>-|TRBV7-8|-|TRBJ2-7
TGTGCCAGCAGCTTAGCACAGGGCCCCTCCTACGAGCAGTACTTC
CASSLAQGPSYEQYF
>TRBD1|TRBV7-8|many|TRBJ1-5
TGTGCCAGCAGCCCACACCCGAACAGGGGAGGGGGTCAGCCCCAGCATTTT
CASSPHPNRGGGQPQHF
>TRBD1|TRBV12-3/TRBV12-4|many|TRBJ2-3
TGTGCCAGCAGCCCCGGGACAGGGGTAACAGATACGCAGTATTTT
CASSPGTGVTDTQYF
>-|TRBV2|-|TRBJ1-2
TGTGCCACGACAGCCACTATTGGCGGCTACACCTTC
CATTATIGGYTF
>-|TRBV5-1|many|TRBJ1-4
TGCGCCAGCAGCATTAGACAGAATGAAAAACTGTTTTTT
CASSIRQNEKLFF
>-|TRBV6-5|many|TRBJ2-1
TGTGCCAGCAGACAGAAATTAAGTGGGCAGGCCAATGAGCAGTTCTTC
CASRQKLSGQANEQFF
>-|TRBV15|few|TRBJ1-6
TGTGCCACCAGCATCCTGGGCCTCAATAATTCACCCCTCCACTTT
CATSILGLNNSPLHF
>-|TRBV14|-|TRBJ1-2
TGTGCCAGCAGCCAAAGGGCCGCGGACTATGGCTACACCTTC
CASSQRAADYGYTF
>TRBD2|TRBV7-7|-|TRBJ2-7
TGCGCCAGCAGCCTTAGCGGGACGGACCCCTACGAGCAGTACTTC
CASSLSGTDPYEQYF
>TRBD1|TRBV20-1|many|TRBJ2-7
TGCAGTGCAATCCCGGGACAGGGGACCCACGAGCAGTACTTC
CSAIPGQGTHEQYF
>-|TRBV7-2|-|TRBJ2-3
TGTGCCAGCAGCCCCCAGGCTGGCAAGGGGTCAGATACGCAGTATTTT
CASSPQAGKGSDTQYF
>-|TRBV3-1|-|TRBJ1-2
TGTGCCAGCAGCCAATTGGGTTCATATGGCTACACCTTC
CASSQLGSYGYTF
>TRBD1|TRBV18|once|TRBJ1-5
TGTGCCAGCTCTGAAGGGGGCAGCAATCAGCCCCAGCATTTT
CASSEGGSNQPQHF
>-|TRBV7-2|once|TRBJ2-7
TGTGCCAGCAGCCAGGGACTCGATATCTACGAGCAGTACTTC
CASSQGLDIYEQYF
>-|TRBV19|once|TRBJ2-7
TGTGCCAGTAGTCAACAGGGGGGGAAGAAAAACGAGCAGTACTTC
CASSQQGGKKNEQYF
>-|TRBV4-2|many|TRBJ1-4
TGTGCCAGCAGCCACGGGGGGCAGACGGATGAAAAACTGTTTTTT
CASSHGGQTDEKLFF
>TRBD1|TRBV5-1|many|TRBJ2-7
TGTGCCAGTAGTCTCGGACAGGGCGGCGAGCAGTACTTC
CASSLGQGGEQYF
>-|TRBV5-1|many|TRBJ1-2
TGCGCCAGCAGCTTGGATAGCTCTCCCGACTATGGCTACACCTTC
CASSLDSSPDYGYTF